Presented here are 25 T cell receptor beta chains from one specimen sequenced in a study of T cells after yellow fever vaccination. One entry per CDR3 protein, called by TCRdb with MiXCR from the 5' RACE reads. The data hold around 610,000 distinct CDR3 sequences, with roughly 13% observed a single time. The sequenced sample was PBMCs, obtained on the day of the yellow fever booster vaccination. The receptors originated from a man under 40 who received the YFV17D yellow fever vaccine.

This clonotype was observed a handful of times. The chain carries TRBV6-2 or TRBV6-3 and TRBJ2-1; D possibly corresponds to TRBD2 (6 bases). The length of the CDR3 is 16 residues. Trimming shortened V by 11 bases and J by 2 bases, and 22 bases separated the two germline ends. Germline V lookup: CDR1 MNHEY, CDR2 SVGEGT. For the CDR3, the DNA is TGTGCCGCTACCACTCGTCGGGGGAACGCCTACAATGAGCAGTTCTTC. Its protein is CAATTRRGNAYNEQFF.

In its sample, this clonotype was seen many times. This chain joins TRBV27 and TRBJ2-7; 8 bases align to TRBD2. Per the germline V gene, CDR1 is MNHEY and CDR2 is SMNVEV (reference sequence). CDR3 size: 16 residues. With 1 base clipped from V and 0 bases from J, the junction kept 5 bases outside the gene matches. CDR3 protein: CASSLLAGGPSYEQYF. The CDR3 DNA sequence: TGTGCCAGCAGTTTATTGGCGGGGGGTCCCTCCTACGAGCAGTACTTC.

The sample holds a few counts of this clonotype. This rearrangement joins TRBV28 to TRBJ2-1; D unclear. This CDR3 region has 14 residues. Germline values: CDR1 MDHEN, CDR2 SYDVKM. The ends were cut back, 6 bases at V and 3 bases at J, with 12 bases in the middle. CDR3 residues: CASRLGRGYNEQFF. CDR3 nucleotides: TGTGCCAGCAGGCTGGGTCGCGGCTACAATGAGCAGTTCTTC. The full variable domain, in which reference TRBV28 and TRBJ2-1 provide the parts outside the CDR3, is DVKVTQSSRYLVKRTGEKVFLECVQDMDHENMFWYRQDPGLGLRLIYFSYDVKMKEKGDIPEGYSVSREKKERFSLILESASTNQTSMYLCASRLGRGYNEQFFGPGTRLTVL.

This chain connects TRBV20-1 to TRBJ1-1, with D uncertain. V was cut by 1 base and J by 0 bases, with 9 bases left in between. The CDR3 contains 14 residues. CDR1 is DFQATT, CDR2 SNEGSKA, per germline (reference sequence). CDR3 in amino acids: CSARGSRMNTEAFF. CDR3 nucleotide sequence: TGCAGTGCTAGAGGCAGCCGTATGAACACTGAAGCTTTCTTT.

The chain uses TRBV7-2 and TRBJ2-7, with 8 bases aligning to TRBD1. CDR1 is SGHTA, CDR2 FQGNSA, per germline. The CDR3 has 15 residues. V lost 4 bases to trimming and J lost 3 bases; unmatched junction nucleotides: 8. CDR3 loop: CASSSDREAYYEQYF. The CDR3 coding sequence is TGTGCCAGCAGCTCGGACAGGGAAGCGTACTACGAGCAGTACTTC.

The chain couples TRBV5-1 to TRBJ2-3, with a possible D match to TRBD2 (5 bases). This CDR3 comprises 16 residues. Deletions cut 6 bases from V and 5 bases from J, with 22 bases between. CDR1 and CDR2 (germline): SGHRS, YFSETQ. CDR3 in amino acids: CASTTGASQVVDTQYF. The CDR3 DNA sequence: TGCGCCAGCACAACTGGTGCTAGCCAAGTGGTAGATACGCAGTATTTT.

The V and J genes are TRBV4-3 and TRBJ2-1; D gene unclear. The CDR3 is 15 residues long. The V end was cut by 1 base, the J end by 2 bases, with 9 bases between. Germline V gene sequence: CDR1 LGHNA, CDR2 YSLEER. CDR3 DNA sequence: TGCGCCAGCAGCCAAGGGCGGTTTGCCTACAATGAGCAGTTCTTC. Residues: CASSQGRFAYNEQFF.

This clonotype was seen a few times. This chain joins TRBV11-2 and TRBJ2-5; 8 bases fit TRBD1. The V gene end was trimmed by 3 bases and the J gene end by 2 bases; junction bases not matched to a gene: 2. The length of the CDR3 is 14 residues. Germline CDR1 is SGHAT and CDR2 is FQNNGV. CDR3 coding DNA: TGTGCCAGCAGCTTCAGGACAGGGCAAGAGACCCAGTACTTC. Protein: CASSFRTGQETQYF.

The chain uses TRBV14 and TRBJ2-1; D call uncertain. The CDR3 contains 15 residues. Germline V gives CDR1 SGHDN, CDR2 FVKESK. V lost 3 bases to trimming and J lost 4 bases, with 13 bases between them. The CDR3 sequence: CASSQEERWYNEQFF. The CDR3 bases are TGTGCCAGCAGCCAGGAAGAACGTTGGTACAATGAGCAGTTCTTC.

A word on this clonotype: At one end, the junction sequence differs from germline, possibly due to a read error. This chain joins TRBV28 and TRBJ1-5, with a tentative D call TRBD1 (6 bases). Germline-derived CDR1 and CDR2 are MDHEN and SYDVKM. CDR3 length: 12 amino acids. The DNA for the CDR3 is TGTGCCAGCATCGGGGGCAATCAGGCCCAGCATTTT. It encodes CASIGGNQAQHF.

This clonotype was picked up a small number of times. The V call is TRBV7-2, the J call TRBJ2-7, with D unresolved. Germline-derived CDR1 and CDR2 are SGHTA and FQGNSA. Trimming took off 5 bases at V and 6 bases at J, with 8 bases between the two ends. The CDR3 is 11 residues long. CDR3 loop: CASSRGVEQYF. CDR3 in DNA: TGTGCCAGCAGCCGTGGTGTCGAGCAGTACTTC. Filled out from reference TRBV7-2 and TRBJ2-7, the complete variable domain reads GAGVSQSPSNKVTEKGKDVELRCDPISGHTALYWYRQSLGQGLEFLIYFQGNSAPDKSGLPSDRFSAERTGGSVSTLTIQRTQQEDSAVYLCASSRGVEQYFGPGTRLTVT.

This clonotype has a handful of counts. The chain has TRBV11-2 and TRBJ1-5, with TRBD1 matching over 9 bases. This CDR3 is built from 15 residues. The trim removed 2 bases at V and 5 bases at J, leaving 4 bases unmatched. Germline V CDR1 and CDR2: SGHAT, FQNNGV. The CDR3 region is CASSLSWDRDQPQHF. The CDR3 DNA reads as TGTGCCAGCAGCTTATCGTGGGACAGGGATCAGCCCCAGCATTTT.

The sample holds a few counts of this clonotype. V gene TRBV11-2 combines with J gene TRBJ2-3; 13 nucleotides align to TRBD2. V shed 4 bases and J 1 base; nucleotides not matched to a gene: 5. CDR1 SGHAT and CDR2 FQNNGV come from the germline V gene. This CDR3 is built from 17 residues. CDR3 nucleotides: TGTGCCAGCAGCTCGACTAGCGGGAGGATGGGCACAGATACGCAGTATTTT. Translated, it gives CASSSTSGRMGTDTQYF. The whole variable domain, remainder taken from reference TRBV11-2 and TRBJ2-3, is EAGVAQSPRYKIIEKRQSVAFWCNPISGHATLYWYQQILGQGPKLLIQFQNNGVVDDSQLPKDRFSAERLKGVDSTLKIQPAKLEDSAVYLCASSSTSGRMGTDTQYFGPGTRLTVL.

This clonotype has just a few counts. The genes are TRBV7-2 and TRBJ2-7; weak D call: TRBD1 (7 bases). The CDR3 sequence is 12 residues long. V lost 2 bases and J 9 bases, leaving 11 bases between the germline ends. Germline loops: CDR1 SGHTA, CDR2 FQGNSA. In DNA, the CDR3 is TGTGCCAGCAGCTTACCAGGGGGGCCGCAGTACTTC. Translation: CASSLPGGPQYF.

The chain employs TRBV7-2 and TRBJ2-2, with 8 positions matching TRBD2. The J segment lost 0 bases and the V segment lost 5 bases, leaving 5 bases of the junction unmatched. Germline CDR1 SGHTA, CDR2 FQGNSA. The CDR3 consists of 16 residues. The CDR3 region has the DNA TGTGCCAGCAGCCGACTAGCGTATTCGAACACCGGGGAGCTGTTTTTT. It encodes CASSRLAYSNTGELFF. Complete variable domain (other parts from reference TRBV7-2 and TRBJ2-2): GAGVSQSPSNKVTEKGKDVELRCDPISGHTALYWYRQSLGQGLEFLIYFQGNSAPDKSGLPSDRFSAERTGGSVSTLTIQRTQQEDSAVYLCASSRLAYSNTGELFFGEGSRLTVL.

This clonotype was detected a few times. This chain connects TRBV11-2 to TRBJ2-5; 9 bases are shared with TRBD2. V shed 3 bases and J 7 bases; nucleotides not matched to a gene: 9. This CDR3 is built from 15 residues. Germline loops: CDR1 SGHAT, CDR2 FQNNGV. This chain's CDR3 is CASSFLRLAEGTQYF. CDR3 DNA sequence: TGTGCCAGCAGCTTCCTAAGACTAGCGGAGGGGACCCAGTACTTC.

In its sample, this clonotype was seen a few times. The chain joins TRBV5-8 to TRBJ2-1; unclear D gene. V was trimmed by 4 bases and J by 2 bases, leaving 7 bases between them. CDR3 size: 13 residues. CDR1 SGHTS and CDR2 YDEGEE come from the germline V gene. The CDR3 sequence is CASSPAPYNEQFF. As DNA, the CDR3 is TGTGCCAGCAGCCCCGCCCCCTACAATGAGCAGTTCTTC.

The rearrangement links TRBV11-3 to TRBJ2-3, with D maybe TRBD2 (6 bases). This CDR3 is built from 15 residues. CDR1 and CDR2 (germline): SGHNT, YENEEA. V was shortened by 5 bases and J by 5 bases, with 17 bases between the two germline ends. CDR3 in DNA: TGTGCCAGCAGCCCACGTGGGGGAGGCAAAGATACGCAGTATTTT. Amino acids: CASSPRGGGKDTQYF.

This chain links TRBV10-3 with TRBJ2-7; TRBD2 agrees at 9 bases. CDR3 length: 15 residues. Germline CDR1 reads ENHRY; CDR2 reads SYGVKD. The J segment lost 4 bases and the V segment lost 0 bases, leaving 4 bases of the junction unmatched. The CDR3 here is CAISESISGSYEQYF. The CDR3 DNA sequence: TGTGCCATCAGTGAGTCGATTAGCGGGAGTTACGAGCAGTACTTC.

This clonotype was counted only a few times. The V gene is TRBV7-9, the J gene TRBJ1-3; possible D gene TRBD1, 6 bases. CDR3 size: 14 residues. The V gene's germline CDR1 is SEHNR and CDR2 FQNEAQ (reference sequence). The ends were cut back, 6 bases at V and 4 bases at J, with 13 bases in the middle. In DNA, the CDR3 is TGTGCCAGCAGTGTGGGGGCGCGAGGAAACACCATATATTTT. Translation: CASSVGARGNTIYF.

This clonotype has more than one count but fewer than ten. The chain has TRBV3-1 and TRBJ1-2; weak D call: TRBD1 (5 bases). CDR1 and CDR2 from the germline V gene are LGHDT and YNNKEL (reference sequence). This CDR3 has 14 amino acids. Trimming shortened V by 4 bases and J by 3 bases, and 12 bases separated the two germline ends. CDR3 in DNA: TGTGCCAGCAGCCCCCTCGGGGGAGACTATGGCTACACCTTC. This translates into CASSPLGGDYGYTF.

This clonotype was found a few times. The CDR3 coding sequence is TGTGCCAGCAGCTTAATTGGCGGGATAGAGACCCAGTACTTC. This codes for CASSLIGGIETQYF. V is TRBV11-2 and J is TRBJ2-5; tentative D call: TRBD2 (6 bases). Per germline, CDR1 SGHAT and CDR2 FQNNGV. V was pared by 2 bases and J by 4 bases, with 11 bases between. CDR3 length: 14 amino acids.

This clonotype was counted a few times. The chain is built from TRBV7-9 and TRBJ2-1; 9 nucleotides line up with TRBD2. Trimming cost V 5 bases and J 10 bases; bases outside gene matches: 12. Germline-derived CDR1 and CDR2 are SEHNR and FQNEAQ (reference sequence). This CDR3 is 15 amino acids long. The CDR3 region has the DNA TGTGCCAGCAGCCTCAATTTAGCGGGAGTCATCGAGCAGTTCTTC. Translated, it gives CASSLNLAGVIEQFF. Full variable domain (missing parts from reference TRBV7-9 and TRBJ2-1): DTGVSQNPRHKITKRGQNVTFRCDPISEHNRLYWYRQTLGQGPEFLTYFQNEAQLEKSRLLSDRFSAERPKGSFSTLEIQRTEQGDSAMYLCASSLNLAGVIEQFFGPGTRLTVL.

The V call is TRBV7-2, the J call TRBJ2-3; 8 positions match TRBD2. Losses at the gene ends were 9 bases for V and 1 base for J; bases not matched to a gene: 9. The CDR3 has 15 residues. Germline values: CDR1 SGHTA, CDR2 FQGNSA. The CDR3 loop reads CASNGRVLGTDTQYF. The CDR3 coding sequence is TGTGCCAGTAACGGGAGGGTTTTAGGCACAGATACGCAGTATTTT.

Only a few counts were recorded for this clonotype. This chain uses TRBV7-2 with TRBJ2-2; no clear D gene. Germline V lookup: CDR1 SGHTA, CDR2 FQGNSA. The length of the CDR3 is 15 residues. Trimming took 7 bases from V and 8 from J, leaving 20 bases between them. This chain's CDR3 is CASIPGVRYGGELFF. Here the CDR3 DNA reads TGTGCCAGCATCCCCGGAGTGCGTTATGGAGGGGAGCTGTTTTTT.